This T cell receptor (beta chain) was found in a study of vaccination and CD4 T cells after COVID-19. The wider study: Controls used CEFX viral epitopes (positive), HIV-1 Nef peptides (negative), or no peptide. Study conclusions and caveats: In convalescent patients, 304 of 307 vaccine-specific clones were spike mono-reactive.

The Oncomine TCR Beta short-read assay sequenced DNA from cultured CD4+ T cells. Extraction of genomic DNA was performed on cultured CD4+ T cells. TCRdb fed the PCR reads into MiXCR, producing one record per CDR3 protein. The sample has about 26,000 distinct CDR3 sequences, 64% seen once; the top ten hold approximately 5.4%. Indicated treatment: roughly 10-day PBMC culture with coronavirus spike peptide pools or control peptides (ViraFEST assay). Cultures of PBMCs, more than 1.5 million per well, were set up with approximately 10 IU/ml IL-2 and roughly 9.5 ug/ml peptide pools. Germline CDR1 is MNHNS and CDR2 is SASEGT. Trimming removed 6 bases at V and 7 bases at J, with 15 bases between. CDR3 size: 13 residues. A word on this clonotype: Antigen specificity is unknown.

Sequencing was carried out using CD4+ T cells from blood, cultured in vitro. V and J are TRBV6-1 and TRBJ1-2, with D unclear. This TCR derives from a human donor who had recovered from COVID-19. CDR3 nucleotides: TGTGCCAGCAGACCTAGGAGGGAAAGTGGCTACACCTTC. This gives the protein CASRPRRESGYTF.